The rows below give T cell receptor beta chains drawn from one sample of a study of T-cell memory formation after mild COVID-19. TCRdb recomputed calls from the 5' RACE reads with MiXCR, one row per CDR3 protein. The table has roughly 280,000 distinct CDR3 sequences, roughly 15% seen once. Sequenced: PBMCs or a T cell subset sorted from them (not recorded which). These receptors were obtained from a man between 18 and 35 years old who had mild COVID-19 (a few samples of this study predate the infection). Cell type and time point are not known. Each CDR3 is given with its conserved first and last residue. The order of the fields is V gene, CDR3 protein.

v_gene: TRBV9; CDR3aa: CASSVDGGDTQYF
v_gene: TRBV24-1; CDR3aa: CATSPTGQLSYNEQFF
v_gene: TRBV3-1; CDR3aa: CASSQLDRGQETQYF
v_gene: TRBV6-5; CDR3aa: CASSYGTVSDTQYF
v_gene: TRBV6-1; CDR3aa: CASSEYGTGGNKAFF
v_gene: TRBV11-2; CDR3aa: CASSLQVGANEKLFF
v_gene: TRBV6-1; CDR3aa: CANQAPPPNYGYTF
v_gene: TRBV4-1; CDR3aa: CASSQPMGQGLDTQYF
v_gene: TRBV10-3; CDR3aa: CAITGAGTDTQYF
v_gene: TRBV27; CDR3aa: CASSLIRGGAYEQYF
v_gene: TRBV5-1; CDR3aa: CASSEGLGGELFF
v_gene: TRBV5-1; CDR3aa: CASSIGGVYEQFF
v_gene: TRBV28; CDR3aa: CASRWSSGGTSPQYF
v_gene: TRBV5-6; CDR3aa: CASREHGLARNEQFF
v_gene: TRBV7-2; CDR3aa: CASSLGTNTEAFF
v_gene: TRBV20-1; CDR3aa: CSARGRGSNQPQHF
v_gene: TRBV6-6; CDR3aa: CASSRGGDVDIQYF
v_gene: TRBV5-1; CDR3aa: CASSLGGASETQYF
v_gene: TRBV7-9; CDR3aa: CASSIGPVGELFF
v_gene: TRBV6-6; CDR3aa: CASSYDSSYNEQFF
v_gene: TRBV5-1; CDR3aa: CASSLVGDTEAFF